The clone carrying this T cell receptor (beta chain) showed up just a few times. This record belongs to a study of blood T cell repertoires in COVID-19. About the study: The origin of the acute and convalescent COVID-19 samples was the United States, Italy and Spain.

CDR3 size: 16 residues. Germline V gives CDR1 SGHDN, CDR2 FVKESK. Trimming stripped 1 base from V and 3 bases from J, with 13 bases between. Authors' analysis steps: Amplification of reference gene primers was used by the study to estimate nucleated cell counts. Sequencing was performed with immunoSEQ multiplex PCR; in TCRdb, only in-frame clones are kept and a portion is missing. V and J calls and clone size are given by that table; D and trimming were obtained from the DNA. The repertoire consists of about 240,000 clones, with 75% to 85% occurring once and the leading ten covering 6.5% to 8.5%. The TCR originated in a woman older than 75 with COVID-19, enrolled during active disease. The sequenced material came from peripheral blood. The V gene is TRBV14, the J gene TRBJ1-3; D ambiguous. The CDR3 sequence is CASSQVLGGDGNTIYF. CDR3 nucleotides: TGTGCCAGCAGCCAAGTACTAGGCGGCGATGGAAACACCATATATTTT.